This T cell receptor beta chain was sequenced for a study of CD8 T cells in Susac syndrome. On this clonotype: The antigen remains undetermined.

Sequencing of TCR beta, carried out with a high-throughput approach, was applied to CD8+ and CD4+ T cells from the blood. TEMRA cells were FACS-enriched, with CD8+ and CD4+ T cells isolated negatively. V was clipped by 6 bases and J by 0 bases; unmatched bases: 2. The CDR3 covers 13 residues. The germline CDR1 and CDR2 sequences are DFQATT and SNEGSKA (reference sequence). Regarding the study as a whole: It was acknowledged by the study that relatively few individuals were included in its TCR sequencing and HLA analysis.

The RNA input was roughly 0.45 to 1 ug, and it was reverse transcribed with random hexamers. With immunoSEQ multiplex PCR, TCR beta CDR3 was amplified across 54 Vbeta and 13 Jbeta. In TCRdb, the immunoSEQ multiplex PCR reads were re-called with MiXCR into one record per CDR3 protein. Among about 210,000 distinct CDR3 sequences listed, 85% to 95% were seen once. The receptor comes from a human donor in good health. Sequencing was carried out using CD4+ T cells from PBMCs. The chain uses TRBV20-1 and TRBJ2-5; 9 bases match TRBD2. The CDR3 reads CSAKRGDQETQYF. DNA of the CDR3: TGCAGTGCCAAGCGGGGGGACCAAGAGACCCAGTACTTC.